Listed here is a single TCR beta chain. The data were obtained in a study of blood T cell repertoires in COVID-19. V was clipped by 1 base and J by 4 bases; unmatched bases: 11. CDR3 size: 17 residues. Per the germline V gene, CDR1 is KGHSH and CDR2 is LQKENI. Repertoires were generated with immunoSEQ multiplex PCR, while TCRdb's copy carries only in-frame clones and drops some. The sample lists about 16,000 clones; roughly 91% were seen once. Sequenced material: peripheral blood. The sequence was obtained from an elderly woman with COVID-19, enrolled during active disease. The rearrangement joins TRBV18 to TRBJ2-7; 9 bases fit TRBD2. CDR3 residues: CASSPQGSGGGRYEQYF. The CDR3 DNA reads TGTGCCAGCTCACCACAGGGTAGCGGGGGAGGAAGGTACGAGCAGTACTTC.